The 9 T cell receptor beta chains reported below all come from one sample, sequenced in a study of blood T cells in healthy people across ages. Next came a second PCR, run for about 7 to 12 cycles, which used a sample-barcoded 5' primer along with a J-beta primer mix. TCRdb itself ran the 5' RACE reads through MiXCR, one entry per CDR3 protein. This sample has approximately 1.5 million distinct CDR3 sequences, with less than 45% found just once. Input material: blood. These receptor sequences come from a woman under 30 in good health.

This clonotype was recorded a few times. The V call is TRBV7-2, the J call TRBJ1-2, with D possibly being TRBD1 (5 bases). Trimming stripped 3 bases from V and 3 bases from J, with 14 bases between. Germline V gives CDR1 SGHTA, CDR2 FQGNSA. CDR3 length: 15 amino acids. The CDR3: CASSLQGGVDYGYTF. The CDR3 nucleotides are TGTGCCAGCAGCTTGCAGGGAGGGGTAGACTATGGCTACACCTTC. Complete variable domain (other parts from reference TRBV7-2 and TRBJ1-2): GAGVSQSPSNKVTEKGKDVELRCDPISGHTALYWYRQSLGQGLEFLIYFQGNSAPDKSGLPSDRFSAERTGGSVSTLTIQRTQQEDSAVYLCASSLQGGVDYGYTFGSGTRLTVV.

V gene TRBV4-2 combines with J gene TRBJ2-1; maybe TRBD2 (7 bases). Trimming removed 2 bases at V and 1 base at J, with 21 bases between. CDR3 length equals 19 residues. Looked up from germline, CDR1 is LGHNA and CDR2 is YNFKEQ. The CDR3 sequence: CASSQWGGLAEPSYNEQFF. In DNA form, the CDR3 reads TGTGCCAGCAGCCAATGGGGGGGGCTAGCGGAACCGTCCTACAATGAGCAGTTCTTC.

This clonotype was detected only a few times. The CDR3 here is CASSSISGRETQYF. CDR3 bases: TGTGCCAGCAGCTCTATTAGCGGGAGGGAGACCCAGTACTTC. The chain employs TRBV5-6 and TRBJ2-5; 10 bases line up with TRBD2. CDR1 is SGHDT and CDR2 is YYEEEE in the germline V gene. Germline trimming cut 3 bases from V and 5 bases from J; bases unmatched to any gene: 4. This CDR3 region has 14 residues.

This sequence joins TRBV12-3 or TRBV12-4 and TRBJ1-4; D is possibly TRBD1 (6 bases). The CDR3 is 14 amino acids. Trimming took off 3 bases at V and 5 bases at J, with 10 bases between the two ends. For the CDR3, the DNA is TGTGCCAGCAGTTTCGGACAGCTCAATGAAAAACTGTTTTTT. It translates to CASSFGQLNEKLFF.

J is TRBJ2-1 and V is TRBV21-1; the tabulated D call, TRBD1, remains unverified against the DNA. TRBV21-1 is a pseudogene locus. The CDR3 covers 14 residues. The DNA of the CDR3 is TGTGCCAGCGGCGTTCGGCGCAACTACAATGAGCAGTTCTTC. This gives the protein CASGVRRNYNEQFF.

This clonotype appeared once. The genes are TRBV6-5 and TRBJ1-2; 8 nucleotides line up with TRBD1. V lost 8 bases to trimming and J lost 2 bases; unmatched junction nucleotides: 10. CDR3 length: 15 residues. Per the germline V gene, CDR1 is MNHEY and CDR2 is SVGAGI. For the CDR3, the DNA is TGTGCCAGCGTTCCCGGGACAGGAGCCAACTATGGCTACACCTTC. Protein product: CASVPGTGANYGYTF.

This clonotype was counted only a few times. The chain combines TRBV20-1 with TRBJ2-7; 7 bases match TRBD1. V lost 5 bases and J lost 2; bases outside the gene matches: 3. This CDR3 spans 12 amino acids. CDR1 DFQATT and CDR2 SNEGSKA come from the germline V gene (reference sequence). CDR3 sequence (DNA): TGCAGTGCTCACGGGACAGCCTACGAGCAGTACTTC. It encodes CSAHGTAYEQYF.

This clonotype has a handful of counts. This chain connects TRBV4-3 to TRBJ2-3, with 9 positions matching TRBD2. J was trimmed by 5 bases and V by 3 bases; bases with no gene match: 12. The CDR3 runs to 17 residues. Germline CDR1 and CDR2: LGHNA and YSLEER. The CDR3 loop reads CASSQGLAGRSGDTQYF. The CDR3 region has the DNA TGCGCCAGCAGCCAGGGGCTAGCGGGACGCTCCGGAGATACGCAGTATTTT.

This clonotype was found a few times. DNA for the CDR3: TGCGCCAGCAGCCAACCCAGGGCCACTGAAGCTTTCTTT. Translation: CASSQPRATEAFF. The genes are TRBV4-1 and TRBJ1-1; D may be TRBD1 (5 bases). The CDR3 spans 13 residues. Germline V gene sequence: CDR1 MGHRA, CDR2 YSYEKL. V was pared by 2 bases and J by 4 bases, with 8 bases between.